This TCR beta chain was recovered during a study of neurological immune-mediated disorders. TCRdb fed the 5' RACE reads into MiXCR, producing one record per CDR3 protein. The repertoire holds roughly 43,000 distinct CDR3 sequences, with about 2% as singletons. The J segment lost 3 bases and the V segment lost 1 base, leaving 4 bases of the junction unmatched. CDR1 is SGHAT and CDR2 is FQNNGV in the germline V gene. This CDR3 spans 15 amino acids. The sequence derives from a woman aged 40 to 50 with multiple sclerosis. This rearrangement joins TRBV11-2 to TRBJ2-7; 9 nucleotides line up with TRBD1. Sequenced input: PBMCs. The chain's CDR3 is CASSLAGQGFYEQYF. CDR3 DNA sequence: TGTGCCAGCAGCTTAGCGGGACAGGGATTCTACGAGCAGTACTTC.